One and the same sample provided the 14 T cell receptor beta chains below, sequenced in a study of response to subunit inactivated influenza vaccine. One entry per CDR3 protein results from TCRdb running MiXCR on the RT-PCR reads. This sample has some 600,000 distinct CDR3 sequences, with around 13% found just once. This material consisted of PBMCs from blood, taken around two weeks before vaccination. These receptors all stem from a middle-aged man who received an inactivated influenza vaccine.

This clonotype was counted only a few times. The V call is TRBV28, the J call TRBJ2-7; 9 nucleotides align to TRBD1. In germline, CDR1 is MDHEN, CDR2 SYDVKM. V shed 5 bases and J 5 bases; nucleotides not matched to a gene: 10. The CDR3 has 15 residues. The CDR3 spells CASSPAGTGSNEQYF. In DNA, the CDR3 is TGTGCCAGCAGTCCAGCCGGGACAGGGTCAAACGAGCAGTACTTC.

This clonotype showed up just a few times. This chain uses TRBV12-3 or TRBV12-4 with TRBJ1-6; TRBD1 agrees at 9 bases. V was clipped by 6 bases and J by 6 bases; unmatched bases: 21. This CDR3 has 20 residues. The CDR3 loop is CASRKNRGTGTLEGNSPLHF. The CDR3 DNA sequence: TGTGCCAGCAGAAAAAATCGGGGGACAGGGACCTTGGAGGGTAATTCACCCCTCCACTTT.

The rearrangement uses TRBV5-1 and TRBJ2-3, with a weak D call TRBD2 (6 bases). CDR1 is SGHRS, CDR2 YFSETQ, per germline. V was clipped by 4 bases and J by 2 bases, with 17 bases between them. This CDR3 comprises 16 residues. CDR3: CASSPLIAANTDTQYF. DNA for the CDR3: TGCGCCAGCAGCCCACTAATAGCGGCGAACACAGATACGCAGTATTTT.

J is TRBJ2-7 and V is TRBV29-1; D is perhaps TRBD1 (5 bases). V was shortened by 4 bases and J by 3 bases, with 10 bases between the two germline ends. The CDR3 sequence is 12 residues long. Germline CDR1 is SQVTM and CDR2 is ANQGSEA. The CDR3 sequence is CSVGGTRYEQYF. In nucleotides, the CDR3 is TGCAGCGTTGGGGGCACCCGCTACGAGCAGTACTTC.

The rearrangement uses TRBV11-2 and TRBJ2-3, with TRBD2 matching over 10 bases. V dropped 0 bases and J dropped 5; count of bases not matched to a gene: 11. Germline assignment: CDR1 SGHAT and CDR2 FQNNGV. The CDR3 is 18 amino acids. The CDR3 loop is CASSLDTSLAGVEDTQYF. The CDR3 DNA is TGTGCCAGCAGCTTAGATACTTCCCTAGCGGGAGTTGAAGATACGCAGTATTTT.

In nucleotides, the CDR3 is TGTGCCACCAGCAGCGGGACTACCCAAGAGCAGTTCTTC. Protein product: CATSSGTTQEQFF. The chain is built from TRBV15 and TRBJ2-1; the match to TRBD2 covers 7 bases. The ends lost 3 bases at V and 10 bases at J; junction bases unmatched: 6. This CDR3 has 13 residues. The germline CDR1 and CDR2 sequences are LNHNV and YYDKDF (reference sequence).

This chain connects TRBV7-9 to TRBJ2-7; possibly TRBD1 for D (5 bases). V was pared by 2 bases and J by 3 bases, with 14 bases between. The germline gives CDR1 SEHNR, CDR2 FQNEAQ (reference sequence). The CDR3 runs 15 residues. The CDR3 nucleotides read TGTGCCAGCAGCTTACCCGCAGGGTTTTACTACGAGCAGTACTTC. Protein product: CASSLPAGFYYEQYF.

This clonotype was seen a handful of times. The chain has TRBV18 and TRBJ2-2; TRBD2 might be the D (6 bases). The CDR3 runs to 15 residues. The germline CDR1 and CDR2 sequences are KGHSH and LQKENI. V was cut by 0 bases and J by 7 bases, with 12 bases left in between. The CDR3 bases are TGTGCCAGCTCACCACCACGGGGGTTCGACGGGGAGCTGTTTTTT. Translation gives CASSPPRGFDGELFF. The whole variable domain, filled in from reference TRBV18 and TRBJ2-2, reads NAGVMQNPRHLVRRRGQEARLRCSPMKGHSHVYWYRQLPEEGLKFMVYLQKENIIDESGMPKERFSAEFPKEGPSILRIQQVVRGDSAAYFCASSPPRGFDGELFFGEGSRLTVL.

The CDR3 DNA is TGTGCCAGCACCACCCTAGGAGACAGGGGGCTTAACATTCAGTACTTC. This codes for CASTTLGDRGLNIQYF. J is TRBJ2-4 and V is TRBV7-2, with 10 bases that match TRBD1. The CDR3 runs to 16 residues. Germline CDR1 is SGHTA and CDR2 is FQGNSA. The J segment lost 7 bases and the V segment lost 7 bases, leaving 13 bases of the junction unmatched.

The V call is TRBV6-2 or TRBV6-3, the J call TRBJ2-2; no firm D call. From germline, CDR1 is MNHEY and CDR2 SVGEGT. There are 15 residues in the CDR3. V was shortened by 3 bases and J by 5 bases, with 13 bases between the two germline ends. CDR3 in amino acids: CASSYWAGDTGELFF. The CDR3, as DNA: TGTGCCAGCAGTTATTGGGCAGGCGATACCGGGGAGCTGTTTTTT.

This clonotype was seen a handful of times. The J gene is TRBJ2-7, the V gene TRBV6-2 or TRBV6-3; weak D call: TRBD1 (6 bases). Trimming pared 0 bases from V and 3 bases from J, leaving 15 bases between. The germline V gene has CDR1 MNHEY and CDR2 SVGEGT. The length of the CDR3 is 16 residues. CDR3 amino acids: CASSYSAGGQSYEQYF. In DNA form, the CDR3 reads TGTGCCAGCAGTTACTCGGCCGGAGGACAGAGCTACGAGCAGTACTTC.

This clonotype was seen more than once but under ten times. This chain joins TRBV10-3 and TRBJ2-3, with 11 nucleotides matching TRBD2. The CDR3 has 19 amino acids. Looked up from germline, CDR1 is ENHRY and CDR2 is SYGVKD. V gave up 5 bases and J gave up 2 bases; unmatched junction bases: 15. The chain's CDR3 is CAISMRELAGEANTDTQYF. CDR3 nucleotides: TGTGCCATCAGTATGAGGGAACTAGCGGGAGAAGCTAACACAGATACGCAGTATTTT.

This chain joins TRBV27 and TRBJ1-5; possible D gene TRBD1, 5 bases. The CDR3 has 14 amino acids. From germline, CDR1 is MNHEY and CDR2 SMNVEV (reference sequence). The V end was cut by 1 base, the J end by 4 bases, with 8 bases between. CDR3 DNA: TGTGCCAGCAGTTTATATAGGGGTAATCAGCCCCAGCATTTT. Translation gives CASSLYRGNQPQHF.

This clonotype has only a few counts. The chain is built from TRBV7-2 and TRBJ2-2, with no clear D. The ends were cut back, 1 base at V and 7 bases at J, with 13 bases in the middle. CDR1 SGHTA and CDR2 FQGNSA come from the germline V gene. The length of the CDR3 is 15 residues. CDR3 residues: CASSLVVANGGELFF. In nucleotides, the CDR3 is TGTGCCAGCAGCTTAGTAGTGGCAAACGGCGGGGAGCTGTTTTTT.